The 21 T cell receptor beta chains presented below share a single source sample, sequenced in a study of cytotoxic CD8 clonotypes in ibrutinib-treated CLL. Sequencing used immunoSEQ multiplex PCR; TCRdb keeps in-frame clones, though not all of them. The sample lists about 120,000 clones, roughly 57% occurring once. The sequenced sample was PBMCs, obtained after 24 months of ibrutinib treatment. These receptors all come from a human donor with chronic lymphocytic leukemia.

V gene TRBV6-6 combines with J gene TRBJ2-7; the match to TRBD2 covers 7 bases. Trimming at V came to 5 bases and at J to 7 bases, leaving 11 bases not matched to a gene. The CDR3 is made up of 14 amino acids. CDR1 is MNHNY and CDR2 is SVGAGI in the germline V gene (reference sequence). The DNA for the CDR3 is TGTGCCAGCAGTAGCGGGGCCCCCGGAGGGGAGCAGTACTTC. This translates into CASSSGAPGGEQYF.

V gene TRBV6-1 combines with J gene TRBJ2-1; TRBD1 might be the D (6 bases). The CDR3 spans 12 residues. V lost 6 bases and J 8 bases, leaving 11 bases between the germline ends. Germline CDR1 is MNHNS and CDR2 is SASEGT. The CDR3 bases are TGTGCCAGCAGGAGGACAGACGATGAGCAGTTCTTC. Its translation is CASRRTDDEQFF.

The rearrangement uses TRBV7-9 and TRBJ1-6; D call uncertain. Germline V CDR1 and CDR2: SEHNR, FQNEAQ (reference sequence). Trimming took off 5 bases at V and 5 bases at J, with 10 bases between the two ends. This CDR3 has 14 residues. CDR3 coding DNA: TGTGCCAGCAGCCTACAGCGAGATAATTCACCCCTCCACTTT. It codes for CASSLQRDNSPLHF.

This chain joins TRBV4-2 and TRBJ1-2; D is uncertain. The CDR3 length is 15 residues. Per the germline V gene, CDR1 is LGHNA and CDR2 is YNFKEQ. The V end was cut by 0 bases, the J end by 1 base, with 9 bases between. Here the CDR3 reads CASSQDRSVNYGYTF. DNA for the CDR3: TGTGCCAGCAGCCAAGATAGATCAGTTAACTATGGCTACACCTTC.

In this sample, this clone turned up once. The chain combines TRBV2 with TRBJ2-1; possible D gene TRBD2, 5 bases. The germline V gene encodes CDR1 SNHLY and CDR2 FYNNEI. The CDR3 length is 14 residues. V lost 6 bases and J lost 5, with 14 bases in between. The CDR3 region has the DNA TGTGCCAGCAGATCGGAGGCCCTAAACAATGAGCAGTTCTTC. It is translated as CASRSEALNNEQFF.

In this sample, this clone turned up a few times. This rearrangement joins TRBV2 to TRBJ1-1; 8 bases agree with TRBD1. CDR3 length: 13 residues. Trimming cost V 7 bases and J 6 bases; bases outside gene matches: 7. Germline loops: CDR1 SNHLY, CDR2 FYNNEI. The CDR3 nucleotides are TGTGCCAGCATTTTTGACAGGGGTCCTGAAGCTTTCTTT. Protein: CASIFDRGPEAFF.

This chain connects TRBV6-5 to TRBJ1-6, with 7 nucleotides matching TRBD1. Trimming cost V 0 bases and J 19 bases; bases outside gene matches: 9. Germline CDR1 is MNHEY and CDR2 is SVGAGI. This CDR3 is built from 13 residues. The CDR3 is CASSYSIGGQYHF. Written as DNA, the CDR3 is TGTGCCAGCAGTTACTCGATAGGGGGACAGTATCACTTT.

This chain links TRBV30 with TRBJ2-3, with a tentative D call TRBD1 (6 bases). The germline gives CDR1 GTSNPN, CDR2 SVGIG (reference sequence). The CDR3 has 13 residues. V shed 4 bases and J shed 1 base, with 9 bases lying between them. CDR3 nucleotides: TGTGCCTGGATTGGGGGCGGCACAGATACGCAGTATTTT. As protein: CAWIGGGTDTQYF.

The J gene is TRBJ1-6, the V gene TRBV7-9, with 12 bases that match TRBD1. Germline trimming cut 5 bases from V and 7 bases from J; bases unmatched to any gene: 9. The CDR3 is 17 residues long. Per germline, CDR1 SEHNR and CDR2 FQNEAQ (reference sequence). The CDR3 DNA follows: TGTGCCAGCAGCCCCAGCCGCGGGACAGGGGGCAATTCACCCCTCCACTTT. Protein: CASSPSRGTGGNSPLHF.

The V and J genes are TRBV4-2 and TRBJ1-1, with unresolved D. Germline CDR1 reads LGHNA; CDR2 reads YNFKEQ. The CDR3 length is 15 residues. V dropped 0 bases and J dropped 0 bases, with 8 bases sitting between them. CDR3 loop: CASSQDPTVNTEAFF. CDR3 nucleotide sequence: TGTGCCAGCAGCCAAGACCCTACAGTGAACACTGAAGCTTTCTTT.

This rearrangement joins TRBV18 to TRBJ2-2; 7 bases match TRBD1. With V trimmed by 4 bases and J by 2 bases, 4 bases remained unmatched. Per germline, CDR1 KGHSH and CDR2 LQKENI. CDR3 length: 15 residues. The CDR3 loop reads CASSLRDSNTGELFF. For the CDR3, the DNA is TGTGCCAGCTCACTACGGGACAGCAACACCGGGGAGCTGTTTTTT.

The chain joins TRBV5-1 to TRBJ2-7, with 8 bases lining up with TRBD1. Trimming cost V 0 bases and J 3 bases; bases outside gene matches: 8. Germline V lookup: CDR1 SGHRS, CDR2 YFSETQ. CDR3 length: 16 amino acids. CDR3 region: CASSLDWGTGVYEQYF. CDR3 DNA: TGCGCCAGCAGCTTGGATTGGGGGACAGGCGTCTACGAGCAGTACTTC.

This chain's CDR3 is CASSFGQGDTEAFF. Here the CDR3 DNA reads TGTGCCAGCAGCTTCGGACAGGGTGACACTGAAGCTTTCTTT. The rearrangement links TRBV5-6 to TRBJ1-1; 8 bases are shared with TRBD1. CDR3 size: 14 residues. V was clipped by 2 bases and J by 3 bases; unmatched bases: 3. Germline V gene lookup returns CDR1 SGHDT and CDR2 YYEEEE.

This clone was recorded a few times. The chain uses TRBV28 and TRBJ1-6, with no clear D. The CDR3 runs 13 residues. Per the germline V gene, CDR1 is MDHEN and CDR2 is SYDVKM. The germline V and J ends were trimmed by 10 bases and 9 bases, with 16 bases remaining between them. CDR3 region: CATKGGVGSPLHF. The CDR3 coding sequence is TGTGCCACCAAAGGTGGGGTAGGTTCACCCCTCCACTTT.

This clone was seen once. The chain links TRBV5-4 to TRBJ2-7; 9 bases align to TRBD1. This CDR3 has 14 residues. The junction had 0 bases not matched to a gene; V was cut back by 0 bases and J by 2 bases. The V gene's germline CDR1 is SGHNT and CDR2 YYREEE (reference sequence). As DNA, the CDR3 is TGTGCCAGCAGCTTGGGGGACAGGGCCTACGAGCAGTACTTC. This gives the protein CASSLGDRAYEQYF.

The chain couples TRBV29-1 to TRBJ1-3; TRBD1 might be the D (6 bases). Germline CDR1 and CDR2: SQVTM and ANQGSEA. CDR3 length equals 14 residues. The ends were cut back, 0 bases at V and 0 bases at J, with 6 bases in the middle. CDR3 in amino acids: CSVEDRGSGNTIYF. CDR3 coding DNA: TGCAGCGTTGAAGACAGGGGCTCTGGAAACACCATATATTTT.

This clone was seen a few times. The V call is TRBV27, the J call TRBJ2-3; D call uncertain. CDR3 length equals 13 residues. The germline gives CDR1 MNHEY, CDR2 SMNVEV (reference sequence). Trimming took off 2 bases at V and 7 bases at J, with 10 bases between the two ends. Here the CDR3 reads CASSLRPDHTQYF. For the CDR3, the DNA is TGTGCCAGCAGTTTAAGGCCGGACCATACGCAGTATTTT.

The chain carries TRBV30 and TRBJ2-4, with a weak D call TRBD1 (5 bases). The V gene's germline CDR1 is GTSNPN and CDR2 SVGIG (reference sequence). Trimming took off 0 bases at V and 6 bases at J, with 15 bases between the two ends. This CDR3 is built from 15 residues. CDR3 loop: CAWSVKTGERNIQYF. The CDR3, as DNA: TGTGCCTGGAGTGTAAAAACAGGCGAACGAAACATTCAGTACTTC.

The gene calls are TRBV5-1 and TRBJ2-1; the match to TRBD2 covers 12 bases. Germline-derived CDR1 and CDR2 are SGHRS and YFSETQ. V lost 3 bases to trimming and J lost 1 base; unmatched junction nucleotides: 2. The CDR3 covers 16 residues. The CDR3 loop reads CASSYTSGGSYNEQFF. The CDR3 DNA reads as TGCGCCAGCAGCTACACTAGCGGGGGGTCCTACAATGAGCAGTTCTTC.

The chain couples TRBV2 to TRBJ2-7; D assignment may be TRBD1 or TRBD2 (5 bases each). The CDR3 runs 14 residues. The V end lost 7 bases, the J end lost 0 bases, and 13 bases lay between the germline ends. Germline loops: CDR1 SNHLY, CDR2 FYNNEI. The DNA of the CDR3 is TGTGCCAGCATGGATGGGACGAGCTCCTACGAGCAGTACTTC. The encoded protein is CASMDGTSSYEQYF.

This clone was seen a few times. The chain is built from TRBV5-1 and TRBJ1-2; perhaps TRBD1 as D (5 bases). This CDR3 is 13 amino acids long. Germline V lookup: CDR1 SGHRS, CDR2 YFSETQ. V gave up 0 bases and J gave up 8 bases, with 11 bases separating them. The CDR3 spells CASSLAEGVGYTF. Here the CDR3 DNA reads TGCGCCAGCAGCTTGGCCGAAGGGGTCGGCTACACCTTC. Drawing the rest from reference TRBV5-1 and TRBJ1-2, the complete variable domain is KAGVTQTPRYLIKTRGQQVTLSCSPISGHRSVSWYQQTPGQGLQFLFEYFSETQRNKGNFPGRFSGRQFSNSRSEMNVSTLELGDSALYLCASSLAEGVGYTFGSGTRLTVV.